A single sample is the source of the 27 T cell receptor beta chains below, sequenced in a study of T cells expressing NK-cell markers. Reprocessing the 5' RACE reads, TCRdb reports a single entry for every CDR3 protein and omits DNA. This repertoire includes some 390,000 distinct CDR3 sequences. The sequencing input was blood T cells: a sorted CD56 or NKG2C T cell subset, CD4+ or CD8+ T cells, or bulk PBMC T cells (not recorded which). All receptors derive from a woman between 50 and 59 years old in good health.

The chain links TRBV2 to TRBJ2-2; TCRdb gives TRBD1 as the D gene, but with no DNA this cannot be confirmed. Germline V CDR1 and CDR2: SNHLY, FYNNEI. The CDR3 runs 17 residues. CDR3 in amino acids: CASSADLTGGKPGELFF.

The chain is built from TRBV19 and TRBJ1-1; checking the TCRdb D call of TRBD1 is not possible without DNA. The germline V gene has CDR1 LNHDA and CDR2 SQIVND (reference sequence). This CDR3 is 14 amino acids long. CDR3 sequence reads: CASSARSGFTEAFF.

This chain connects TRBV7-2 to TRBJ1-2; as DNA is missing, the TRBD1 call by TCRdb cannot be tested. CDR1 is SGHTA and CDR2 is FQGNSA in the germline V gene. The CDR3 runs to 15 residues. This chain's CDR3 is CASSAGGGWDYGYTF.

This chain uses TRBV28 with TRBJ1-5; TCRdb indicates TRBD1, and absent DNA this call remains unverified. The germline V gene has CDR1 MDHEN and CDR2 SYDVKM. The CDR3 covers 13 residues. CDR3 in amino acids: CASSYLTGQPQHF.

V and J are TRBV10-3 and TRBJ1-5. CDR3 length: 14 amino acids. CDR1 is ENHRY and CDR2 is SYGVKD in the germline V gene. CDR3 sequence reads: CAISESGTQQPQHF.

The chain carries TRBV7-9 and TRBJ1-4. Germline CDR1 SEHNR, CDR2 FQNEAQ (reference sequence). The CDR3 loop spans 15 amino acids. The CDR3 sequence is CASSLFQATNEKLFF.

The chain links TRBV4-1 to TRBJ2-1; TCRdb's D call of TRBD2 is untestable without DNA. CDR1 and CDR2 from the germline V gene are MGHRA and YSYEKL. CDR3 length equals 18 residues. The CDR3 sequence is CASSLGTSGSWNYNEQFF.

CDR3 amino acids: CASSLEGGGTEAFF. The chain combines TRBV5-1 with TRBJ1-1; TCRdb selects TRBD1, and the lack of DNA leaves this call unchecked. The CDR3 extends over 14 amino acids. Germline CDR1 is SGHRS and CDR2 is YFSETQ.

The CDR3 loop reads CASSEGRGTVYGYTF. V usage is TRBV6-1 and J usage is TRBJ1-2; TCRdb indicates TRBD1, and absent DNA this call remains unverified. Germline V CDR1 and CDR2: MNHNS, SASEGT. CDR3 length: 15 residues.

The chain employs TRBV2 and TRBJ1-5; the D call of TRBD1 rests on TCRdb alone, since no DNA is present to check it. The V gene's germline CDR1 is SNHLY and CDR2 FYNNEI. The CDR3 extends over 14 amino acids. The CDR3 loop is CASRQTGYNQPQHF.

The rearrangement uses TRBV12-3 or TRBV12-4 and TRBJ2-4; TCRdb outputs TRBD1, but without DNA this stays unchecked. The CDR3 is 17 residues long. The CDR3 is CASSFSTVLGSKNIQYF.

The CDR3 reads CATSDSRQGVSTTGTGELFF. The V and J genes are TRBV24-1 and TRBJ2-2; no DNA is available, so the TRBD1 call from TCRdb remains unchecked. Germline V gene sequence: CDR1 KGHDR, CDR2 SFDVKD. This CDR3 is built from 20 residues.

The chain couples TRBV12-3 or TRBV12-4 to TRBJ1-1; the TCRdb call, TRBD1, lacks DNA for checking. This CDR3 spans 15 amino acids. Here the CDR3 reads CASSLATGGGTEAFF.

This chain uses TRBV5-1 with TRBJ2-2. The CDR3 totals 15 residues. Germline lookup yields CDR1 SGHRS and CDR2 YFSETQ. The CDR3 is CASSYQPWNTGELFF.

The gene calls are TRBV12-3 or TRBV12-4 and TRBJ2-1. The CDR3 covers 15 residues. The CDR3 loop is CASSSPFGTYNEQFF.

Here the CDR3 reads CSAQRNTEAFF. The chain has TRBV29-1 and TRBJ1-1. This CDR3 is built from 11 residues. Germline V gives CDR1 SQVTM, CDR2 ANQGSEA.

This rearrangement joins TRBV19 to TRBJ2-1; TCRdb designates TRBD1, a call that cannot be tested without DNA. This CDR3 region has 14 residues. The germline CDR1 and CDR2 sequences are LNHDA and SQIVND (reference sequence). The CDR3 sequence: CASSIIGGVDEQFF.

The chain combines TRBV20-1 with TRBJ2-1; with no DNA, the TCRdb D assignment of TRBD1 cannot be verified. Germline CDR1 DFQATT, CDR2 SNEGSKA (reference sequence). The CDR3 runs to 13 residues. Here the CDR3 reads CSAMGPSYNEQFF.

This rearrangement joins TRBV20-1 to TRBJ1-1. Germline V gives CDR1 DFQATT, CDR2 SNEGSKA (reference sequence). This CDR3 contains 13 residues. The CDR3 here is CSARSLMNTEAFF.

The chain carries TRBV18 and TRBJ2-3. From germline, CDR1 is KGHSH and CDR2 LQKENI. The CDR3 runs to 12 residues. The CDR3 loop is CASSPVADTQYF.

The chain employs TRBV7-9 and TRBJ2-3; TCRdb picks TRBD2, but there is no DNA to check that call. The CDR3 has 15 amino acids. Per the germline V gene, CDR1 is SEHNR and CDR2 is FQNEAQ (reference sequence). The CDR3 protein is CASSFQREDTDTQYF.

The V call is TRBV20-1, the J call TRBJ1-1; TCRdb picks TRBD1, but there is no DNA to check that call. The CDR3 loop spans 14 amino acids. Germline-derived CDR1 and CDR2 are DFQATT and SNEGSKA (reference sequence). The CDR3: CSARLSLGATEAFF.

The chain couples TRBV2 to TRBJ2-1; TCRdb selects TRBD2, and the lack of DNA leaves this call unchecked. Per germline, CDR1 SNHLY and CDR2 FYNNEI. The CDR3 consists of 16 residues. The CDR3 reads CASVAEIAGALYEQFF.

V usage is TRBV12-3 or TRBV12-4 and J usage is TRBJ1-1; TCRdb's D call of TRBD1 is untestable without DNA. The CDR3 loop spans 14 amino acids. The CDR3 loop is CASTSGRWDTEAFF.

The chain combines TRBV12-3 or TRBV12-4 with TRBJ1-4; TCRdb gives TRBD1 as the D gene, but with no DNA this cannot be confirmed. CDR3 length equals 15 residues. This CDR3 reads CASTPKGNANEKLFF.

CDR3 sequence reads: CASREGVVNEQFF. The rearrangement joins TRBV5-1 to TRBJ2-1; TCRdb's D gene call, TRBD2, goes unchecked for lack of DNA. Germline CDR1 is SGHRS and CDR2 is YFSETQ. The CDR3 extends over 13 amino acids.

V gene TRBV6-5 combines with J gene TRBJ2-5; the TRBD2 assignment by TCRdb is unverifiable without DNA. CDR1 and CDR2 from the germline V gene are MNHEY and SVGAGI. This CDR3 spans 15 amino acids. This CDR3 is CASSYSSGTQETQYF.